Included here is one T cell receptor beta chain sequence, with context. No antigen is known for it. CDR3 regions were amplified by Arm-PCR using iRepertoire HTBI primers to build TCR beta libraries. TCRdb reprocessed the multiplex PCR reads via MiXCR and lists one record per CDR3 protein. The sample contains roughly 450,000 distinct CDR3 sequences, roughly 23% of which appear only once. The sample belongs to a study of regulatory T cells in long-lasting Graves disease. Whole-study results and caveats: The analysis examined peripheral blood only and excluded thyroid tissue. Persistent disease was characterized by preferential usage of TRBV28, TRBJ1-2 and TRBJ2-5.

Germline V gene data show CDR1 as SQVTM and CDR2 as ANQGSEA. CDR3 length: 11 residues. Between the trimmed V and J ends, which lost 4 bases and 4 bases, there was a span of 7 bases. Time point defined: persistent/refractory GD, antithyroid drugs over 5 years with positive TRAb. RNA from PBMCs was the source of the TCR library. The peripheral blood volume drawn was around 10 milliliters, and it was collected into EDTA tubes. The chain joins TRBV29-1 to TRBJ1-1; D is ambiguous. This receptor was identified in a female donor with Graves disease. The specimen was peripheral blood mononuclear cells (PBMCs), collected when the disease was refractory, from a patient treated with antithyroid drugs. The CDR3 region has the DNA TGCAGCGTTGGGGTCACCACTGAAGCTTTCTTT. This translates into CSVGVTTEAFF.